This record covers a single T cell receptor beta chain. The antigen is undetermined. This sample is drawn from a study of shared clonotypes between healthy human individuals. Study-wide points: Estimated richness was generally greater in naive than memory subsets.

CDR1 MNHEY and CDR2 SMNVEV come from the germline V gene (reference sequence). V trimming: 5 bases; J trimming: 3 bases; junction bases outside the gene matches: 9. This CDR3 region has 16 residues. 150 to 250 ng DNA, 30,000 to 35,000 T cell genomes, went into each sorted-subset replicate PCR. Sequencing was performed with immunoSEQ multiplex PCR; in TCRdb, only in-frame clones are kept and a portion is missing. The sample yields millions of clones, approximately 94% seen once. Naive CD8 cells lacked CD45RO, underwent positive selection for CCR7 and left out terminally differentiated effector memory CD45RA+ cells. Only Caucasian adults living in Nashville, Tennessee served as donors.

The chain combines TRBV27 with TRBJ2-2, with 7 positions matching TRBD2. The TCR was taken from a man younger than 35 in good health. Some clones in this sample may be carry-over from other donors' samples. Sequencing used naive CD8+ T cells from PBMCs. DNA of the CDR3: TGTGCCAGCAGTCCCCTTGGGGGGGAGGACACCGGGGAGCTGTTTTTT. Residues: CASSPLGGEDTGELFF.